The 25 T cell receptor beta chains given below trace back to one sample, sequenced in a study of Graves' ophthalmopathy and Graves' hyperthyroidism. RNA transcripts served as template for amplifying TCR beta CDR3 sequences. Second-round multiplex PCR followed a first-round RT-PCR using HTBI primers. TCRdb ran MiXCR on the multiplex PCR reads and lists one entry per CDR3 protein. The data contain about 620,000 distinct CDR3 sequences, 22% of them singletons. The sample consisted of peripheral blood. The receptors here all came from a woman under 30 with stable Graves' hyperthyroidism. Some clones in this sample may be carry-over from other donors' samples.

The DNA of the CDR3 is TGTGCCAGCAGTCGACAGGGGACACCTTTCTCCTACGAGCAGTACTTC. This codes for CASSRQGTPFSYEQYF. The V call is TRBV6-1, the J call TRBJ2-7, with 8 bases that match TRBD1. CDR3 length equals 16 residues. V lost 5 bases to trimming and J lost 0 bases; unmatched junction nucleotides: 9. Germline loops: CDR1 MNHNS, CDR2 SASEGT.

This clonotype was observed a few times. The rearrangement links TRBV6-5 to TRBJ1-2; 7 bases match TRBD1. This CDR3 spans 16 amino acids. Trimming took 2 bases from V and 4 from J; bases not matched to a gene: 10. The V gene's germline CDR1 is MNHEY and CDR2 SVGAGI. CDR3 residues: CASSYDAGGSPYGYTF. In DNA form, the CDR3 reads TGTGCCAGCAGTTACGACGCAGGGGGAAGCCCCTATGGCTACACCTTC.

The chain recombines TRBV7-2 with TRBJ2-4, with 7 bases fitting TRBD2. The CDR3 consists of 16 residues. Germline-derived CDR1 and CDR2 are SGHTA and FQGNSA. Trimming cost V 5 bases and J 1 base; bases outside gene matches: 8. CDR3 sequence reads: CASSDKREGAKNIQYF. CDR3 nucleotide sequence: TGTGCCAGCAGCGATAAGCGGGAAGGGGCCAAAAACATTCAGTACTTC.

This clonotype was seen once. This rearrangement joins TRBV27 to TRBJ2-2; possible D gene TRBD2, 6 bases. V lost 8 bases and J 4 bases, leaving 17 bases between the germline ends. The CDR3 covers 15 residues. Looked up from germline, CDR1 is MNHEY and CDR2 is SMNVEV (reference sequence). Here the CDR3 DNA reads TGTGCCAGCGGCCTTGGGGGGTTGCTCACCGGGGAGCTGTTTTTT. Its protein is CASGLGGLLTGELFF.

This clonotype came up many times. The chain recombines TRBV30 with TRBJ1-1; no clear D gene. Germline loops: CDR1 GTSNPN, CDR2 SVGIG (reference sequence). V was clipped by 8 bases and J by 1 base, with 11 bases between them. This CDR3 spans 12 amino acids. CDR3 residues: CARVEGNTEAFF. The DNA for the CDR3 is TGTGCCCGGGTAGAGGGGAACACTGAAGCTTTCTTT. Using reference TRBV30 and TRBJ1-1 for the parts outside the CDR3, the full variable domain is SQTIHQWPATLVQPVGSPLSLECTVEGTSNPNLYWYRQAAGRGLQLLFYSVGIGQISSEVPQNLSASRPQDRQFILSSKKLLLSDSGFYLCARVEGNTEAFFGQGTRLTVV.

The chain combines TRBV19 with TRBJ1-1; no clear D. Trimming took 6 bases from V and 3 from J, leaving 17 bases between them. Germline V gene lookup returns CDR1 LNHDA and CDR2 SQIVND (reference sequence). The CDR3 covers 15 residues. The CDR3 DNA is TGTGCCAGTAGCGAGGGAGCATTTACCTACACTGAAGCTTTCTTT. Translation gives CASSEGAFTYTEAFF.

This chain uses TRBV30 with TRBJ2-2; D call uncertain. V dropped 2 bases and J dropped 6 bases, with 7 bases sitting between them. The germline CDR1 and CDR2 sequences are GTSNPN and SVGIG (reference sequence). CDR3 size: 12 residues. The CDR3, as DNA: TGTGCCTGGAGTAGGGCCTCCGGGGAGCTGTTTTTT. Its protein is CAWSRASGELFF. The full variable domain, its missing parts supplied by reference TRBV30 and TRBJ2-2, is SQTIHQWPATLVQPVGSPLSLECTVEGTSNPNLYWYRQAAGRGLQLLFYSVGIGQISSEVPQNLSASRPQDRQFILSSKKLLLSDSGFYLCAWSRASGELFFGEGSRLTVL.

V gene TRBV19 combines with J gene TRBJ2-7; D is unresolved. Germline V gene lookup returns CDR1 LNHDA and CDR2 SQIVND (reference sequence). The V gene lost 5 bases and the J gene lost 1 base, with 15 bases spanning the gap. The CDR3 runs to 15 residues. Here the CDR3 reads CASSDGRLTSYEQYF. CDR3 coding DNA: TGTGCCAGTAGTGACGGACGGCTAACTTCCTACGAGCAGTACTTC.

The J gene is TRBJ2-7, the V gene TRBV6-1; D remains unclear. V lost 0 bases to trimming and J lost 0 bases, with 15 bases between them. Per germline, CDR1 MNHNS and CDR2 SASEGT. The CDR3 totals 17 residues. CDR3 in amino acids: CASSEARLGPSSYEQYF. CDR3 nucleotides: TGTGCCAGCAGTGAAGCGCGTTTAGGTCCTAGCTCCTACGAGCAGTACTTC.

The chain joins TRBV28 to TRBJ2-7; D not resolved. The CDR3 has 16 residues. V was shortened by 3 bases and J by 2 bases, with 17 bases between the two germline ends. CDR1 and CDR2 (germline): MDHEN, SYDVKM. CDR3 sequence reads: CASSFTVLADPYEQYF. The CDR3 DNA reads as TGTGCCAGCAGTTTCACTGTCTTGGCGGACCCCTACGAGCAGTACTTC.

This clonotype appeared many times. This sequence joins TRBV9 and TRBJ2-7, with 9 bases lining up with TRBD2. The junction had 6 bases not matched to a gene; V was cut back by 0 bases and J by 2 bases. CDR3 length: 16 residues. The germline V gene has CDR1 SGDLS and CDR2 YYNGEE. The DNA of the CDR3 is TGTGCCAGCAGCGTAGGAGGTAGCGGGAGCCCCTACGAGCAGTACTTC. It encodes CASSVGGSGSPYEQYF.

This chain links TRBV6-2 or TRBV6-3 with TRBJ2-7; 8 bases are shared with TRBD2. The CDR3 contains 15 residues. V shed 6 bases, J shed 2 bases, and the junction held 9 bases outside the gene matches. In germline, CDR1 is MNHEY, CDR2 SVGEGT. The CDR3 reads CASSWTSKSTYEQYF. The CDR3 DNA reads as TGTGCCAGCAGCTGGACTAGCAAGAGCACCTACGAGCAGTACTTC.

The chain couples TRBV6-1 to TRBJ1-5; a weak D match, TRBD1 (5 bases). This CDR3 comprises 14 residues. The V end lost 3 bases, the J end lost 6 bases, and 12 bases lay between the germline ends. Germline V CDR1 and CDR2: MNHNS, SASEGT. This chain's CDR3 is CASSDQGKVQPQHF. Here the CDR3 DNA reads TGTGCCAGCAGTGATCAGGGAAAGGTTCAGCCCCAGCATTTT.

The chain combines TRBV27 with TRBJ2-5; D remains ambiguous. With 6 bases removed from V and 2 bases from J, the gap between germline ends came to 10 bases. This CDR3 spans 13 amino acids. The germline gives CDR1 MNHEY, CDR2 SMNVEV (reference sequence). CDR3 sequence: CASRPPLQETQYF. In DNA form, the CDR3 reads TGTGCCAGCAGGCCGCCCCTACAAGAGACCCAGTACTTC.

This clonotype was seen many times. The V call is TRBV12-3 or TRBV12-4, the J call TRBJ2-2; 10 bases map to TRBD2. The CDR3 loop spans 15 amino acids. V was clipped by 5 bases and J by 7 bases; unmatched bases: 7. The CDR3 nucleotides read TGTGCCAGCAGTCCCCTAGCGGGAGACGGCGGGGAGCTGTTTTTT. Translating gives CASSPLAGDGGELFF.

This clonotype has ten or more counts. J is TRBJ2-7 and V is TRBV5-1; 10 nucleotides match TRBD2. Trimming at V came to 4 bases and at J to 2 bases, leaving 6 bases not matched to a gene. The CDR3 is made up of 15 amino acids. CDR1 and CDR2 (germline): SGHRS, YFSETQ. The CDR3 loop reads CASSPLAGPTYEQYF. CDR3 bases: TGCGCCAGCAGCCCACTAGCGGGACCCACCTACGAGCAGTACTTC.

This clonotype was counted many times. The CDR3 DNA reads TGCAGTGCTAGAGTAGGGGCGCTAGGCTACACCTTC. As protein: CSARVGALGYTF. The chain is built from TRBV20-1 and TRBJ1-2; tentative D call: TRBD1 (5 bases). CDR3 length: 12 residues. The germline V gene encodes CDR1 DFQATT and CDR2 SNEGSKA (reference sequence). V gave up 1 base and J gave up 8 bases, with 11 bases separating them.

The chain recombines TRBV6-5 with TRBJ1-5; D remains unclear. The CDR3 is made up of 17 amino acids. The V and J ends lost 4 bases and 2 bases respectively, with 18 bases between them. Germline CDR1 reads MNHEY; CDR2 reads SVGAGI. The CDR3 DNA sequence: TGTGCCAGCAGTTCCATAACCCCAGGTTTAGGCAATCAGCCCCAGCATTTT. The encoded protein is CASSSITPGLGNQPQHF.

Worth noting for this clonotype: No conserved phenylalanine or tryptophan is present at the end of the CDR3, so a read error is the likely explanation. The limits of the CDR3 on the DNA are not certain, so only TCRdb's listed CDR3 is given. The gene calls are TRBV28 and TRBJ1-5; the DNA was not compared with TRBD1, the D call given in the table. The CDR3 comprises 15 residues, both ends counted. Germline CDR1 and CDR2: MDHEN and SYDVKM. CDR3 amino acids: CASSSGQGASQPQQL.

This clonotype has at least ten counts. The V call is TRBV6-2 or TRBV6-3, the J call TRBJ1-2; 7 positions agree with TRBD1. The CDR3 extends over 16 amino acids. V shed 5 bases and J 4 bases; nucleotides not matched to a gene: 13. CDR1 and CDR2 from the germline V gene are MNHEY and SVGEGT. The CDR3 DNA is TGTGCCAGCAGTCATCGATTCTACAGGGGTGGCTATGGCTACACCTTC. This sequence encodes CASSHRFYRGGYGYTF.

This clonotype was observed many times. The rearrangement joins TRBV29-1 to TRBJ2-7; 8 nucleotides match TRBD1. Germline CDR1 reads SQVTM; CDR2 reads ANQGSEA. The CDR3 consists of 14 residues. V lost 1 base and J lost 5; bases outside the gene matches: 7. DNA for the CDR3: TGCAGCGTTGAAGGGGACAGGTCTGGGAACGAGCAGTACTTC. Residues: CSVEGDRSGNEQYF.

This clonotype came up many times. The V gene is TRBV27, the J gene TRBJ2-7; the match to TRBD2 covers 9 bases. In germline, CDR1 is MNHEY, CDR2 SMNVEV (reference sequence). The ends lost 1 base at V and 3 bases at J; junction bases unmatched: 7. The CDR3 has 16 amino acids. CDR3 protein: CASSLLSGGSIYEQYF. The CDR3 DNA sequence: TGTGCCAGCAGTTTATTGAGCGGGGGGTCCATCTACGAGCAGTACTTC.

The gene calls are TRBV30 and TRBJ1-2, with D maybe TRBD1 (6 bases). Germline assignment: CDR1 GTSNPN and CDR2 SVGIG (reference sequence). CDR3 length equals 14 residues. With 0 bases removed from V and 6 bases from J, the gap between germline ends came to 14 bases. The CDR3 protein is CAWSVYRDLDGYTF. The CDR3 DNA follows: TGTGCCTGGAGTGTGTACAGGGACCTTGATGGCTACACCTTC.

This clonotype was seen repeatedly, ten times or more. The chain employs TRBV6-2 or TRBV6-3 and TRBJ2-7, with D perhaps matching TRBD1 or TRBD2 (5 bases each). V was cut by 4 bases and J by 5 bases, with 15 bases left in between. Germline V gives CDR1 MNHEY, CDR2 SVGEGT. CDR3 length: 14 amino acids. This CDR3 reads CASSLLFGGHEQYF. DNA for the CDR3: TGTGCCAGCAGTTTATTATTTGGGGGACACGAGCAGTACTTC.

This clonotype was detected many times. The CDR3 DNA reads TGTGCCAGCAGTTTAATGAGGCAGCCCAATCAGCCCCAGCATTTT. Protein product: CASSLMRQPNQPQHF. V gene TRBV28 combines with J gene TRBJ1-5; D not resolved. Trimming took 2 bases from V and 3 from J, leaving 11 bases between them. Germline V CDR1 and CDR2: MDHEN, SYDVKM. The length of the CDR3 is 15 residues.